This T cell receptor beta chain was identified during a study of control samples from healthy donors and cancer patients. The CDR3 totals 16 residues. The trim removed 0 bases at V and 5 bases at J, leaving 9 bases unmatched. CDR1 PRHDT and CDR2 FYEKMQ come from the germline V gene (reference sequence). Profiling relied on immunoSEQ multiplex PCR, and the TCRdb table lists in-frame clones only, not all of them. This sample has fewer than 200,000 clones; around 88% occur once, and the top ten carry approximately 4.9%. The sequencing sample was made of blood. This clonotype was sampled from a woman aged 25-40 years in good health. This chain links TRBV13 with TRBJ1-2, with TRBD1 matching 7 bases. CDR3 nucleotide sequence: TGTGCCAGCAGCTTAGGTCTTGGCAGGGGGGATTATGGCTACACCTTC. Translating it yields CASSLGLGRGDYGYTF.